The 17 T cell receptor beta chains reported below all come from one sample, sequenced in a study of blood T cell repertoires in COVID-19. Libraries were prepared by immunoSEQ multiplex PCR; TCRdb keeps only in-frame clonotypes and omits some of them. The repertoire holds 150,000 to 200,000 clones, with around 80% as singletons. The sequenced sample consisted of PBMCs or T cells enriched from blood (not recorded which). These receptor sequences come from a man between 45 and 60 years old who had recovered from COVID-19.

The rearrangement uses TRBV5-1 and TRBJ1-4; D not resolved. This CDR3 comprises 17 residues. V was pared by 4 bases and J by 0 bases, with 16 bases between. Germline V CDR1 and CDR2: SGHRS, YFSETQ. The CDR3 region has the DNA TGCGCCAGCAGCCCCACACTAAAGATAACAACTAATGAAAAACTGTTTTTT. Translated: CASSPTLKITTNEKLFF.

The genes are TRBV7-2 and TRBJ1-6, with D possibly being TRBD1 (5 bases). This CDR3 contains 15 residues. V was pared by 5 bases and J by 15 bases, with 23 bases between. Per the germline V gene, CDR1 is SGHTA and CDR2 is FQGNSA. This CDR3 reads CASSPQAGRLTDLHF. The DNA of the CDR3 is TGTGCCAGCAGCCCCCAGGCGGGGCGCCTCACTGACCTCCACTTT.

The chain carries TRBV5-4 and TRBJ2-1; possibly TRBD2 for D (6 bases). Trimming took off 3 bases at V and 4 bases at J, with 14 bases between the two ends. The CDR3 spans 15 residues. The germline V gene encodes CDR1 SGHNT and CDR2 YYREEE (reference sequence). CDR3 nucleotides: TGTGCCAGCAGCTGGGGAGAGGGGACTTACAATGAGCAGTTCTTC. Its protein product is CASSWGEGTYNEQFF.

The chain couples TRBV3-1 (or the pseudogene TRBV3-2) to TRBJ1-1; no definite D call. Germline V gene data show CDR1 as LGHDT and CDR2 as YNNKEL (reference sequence). Deletions cut 4 bases from V and 10 bases from J, with 13 bases between. The CDR3 contains 12 residues. CDR3 amino acids: CASSLGRRGAFF. CDR3 coding DNA: TGTGCCAGCAGCCTAGGACGGCGGGGAGCTTTCTTT.

The chain employs TRBV15 and TRBJ2-3; a weak D match, TRBD2 (6 bases). Per germline, CDR1 LNHNV and CDR2 YYDKDF (reference sequence). This CDR3 spans 16 amino acids. With 0 bases removed from V and 0 bases from J, the gap between germline ends came to 10 bases. The CDR3 sequence is CATSRDRLGSTDTQYF. The DNA for the CDR3 is TGTGCCACCAGCAGAGATAGACTAGGGAGCACAGATACGCAGTATTTT.

V is TRBV19 and J is TRBJ2-3; 10 nucleotides match TRBD1. CDR3 length: 15 amino acids. Per the germline V gene, CDR1 is LNHDA and CDR2 is SQIVND (reference sequence). The V segment lost 3 bases and the J segment 0 bases; nucleotides outside the gene matches: 0. This CDR3 is CASSMGQGSTDTQYF. CDR3 DNA: TGTGCCAGTAGTATGGGACAGGGGAGCACAGATACGCAGTATTTT.

The CDR3 region is CASSFGLAGAKNIQYF. The CDR3 region has the DNA TGTGCCAGCAGCTTTGGTTTAGCGGGAGCCAAAAACATTCAGTACTTC. The V and J genes are TRBV11-1 and TRBJ2-4; 7 bases fit TRBD2. The length of the CDR3 is 16 residues. The J segment lost 0 bases and the V segment lost 3 bases, leaving 5 bases of the junction unmatched. Germline V lookup: CDR1 SGHAT, CDR2 FQDESV (reference sequence). Using reference TRBV11-1 and TRBJ2-4 for the parts outside the CDR3, the full variable domain is EAEVAQSPRYKITEKSQAVAFWCDPISGHATLYWYRQILGQGPELLVQFQDESVVDDSQLPKDRFSAERLKGVDSTLKIQPAELGDSAMYLCASSFGLAGAKNIQYFGAGTRLSVL.

This clone has only a few counts. The CDR3 nucleotides are TGCGCCAGCAGCCAGCCCGGGGGAGACTGGAAAGAGCAGTACTTC. This translates into CASSQPGGDWKEQYF. This sequence joins TRBV4-1 and TRBJ2-7, with D maybe TRBD2 (6 bases). The germline CDR1 and CDR2 sequences are MGHRA and YSYEKL. With 3 bases removed from V and 7 bases from J, the gap between germline ends came to 19 bases. The CDR3 spans 15 residues.

The chain uses TRBV7-8 and TRBJ2-1; D not resolved. The ends were cut back, 3 bases at V and 5 bases at J, with 11 bases in the middle. The CDR3 extends over 14 amino acids. Germline-derived CDR1 and CDR2 are SGHVS and FQNEAQ. DNA for the CDR3: TGTGCCAGCAGCTTTGCTTACTTTGACAATGAGCAGTTCTTC. Translated, it gives CASSFAYFDNEQFF. The complete variable domain, with remaining parts taken from reference TRBV7-8 and TRBJ2-1, reads GAGVSQSPRYKVAKRGQDVALRCDPISGHVSLFWYQQALGQGPEFLTYFQNEAQLDKSGLPSDRFFAERPEGSVSTLKIQRTQQEDSAVYLCASSFAYFDNEQFFGPGTRLTVL.

The rearrangement joins TRBV6-1 to TRBJ2-1; tentative D call: TRBD1 (5 bases). In germline, CDR1 is MNHNS, CDR2 SASEGT. V was clipped by 1 base and J by 8 bases, with 18 bases between them. The CDR3 contains 16 residues. DNA of the CDR3: TGTGCCAGCAGTGAAGGGTTTTTCGGGCAGGGCCATGAGCAGTTCTTC. It yields the protein CASSEGFFGQGHEQFF.

This chain uses TRBV7-7 with TRBJ2-2; the D is unclear. V was clipped by 1 base and J by 1 base, with 10 bases between them. Germline V gene lookup returns CDR1 SSHAT and CDR2 FNYEAQ (reference sequence). The CDR3 length is 16 residues. CDR3 amino acids: CASSLGNSWNTGELFF. CDR3 bases: TGTGCCAGCAGCTTAGGAAACAGCTGGAACACCGGGGAGCTGTTTTTT.

This chain uses TRBV18 with TRBJ1-1; 10 bases fit TRBD1. The germline CDR1 and CDR2 sequences are KGHSH and LQKENI. The V segment lost 4 bases and the J segment 0 bases; nucleotides outside the gene matches: 11. The CDR3 sequence is 18 residues long. CDR3 sequence reads: CASSLKSGTGVMNTEAFF. CDR3 bases: TGTGCCAGCTCACTCAAATCCGGGACAGGGGTCATGAACACTGAAGCTTTCTTT.

The rearrangement links TRBV2 to TRBJ1-6; 7 bases map to TRBD1. Germline V lookup: CDR1 SNHLY, CDR2 FYNNEI. Germline trimming cut 6 bases from V and 5 bases from J; bases unmatched to any gene: 7. This CDR3 region has 15 residues. CDR3 sequence reads: CASRYAGQHNSPLHF. The CDR3 nucleotides are TGTGCCAGCAGGTACGCGGGACAGCATAATTCACCCCTCCACTTT.

The chain combines TRBV2 with TRBJ2-7; 8 bases are a match to TRBD1. V lost 4 bases to trimming and J lost 5 bases; unmatched junction nucleotides: 10. In germline, CDR1 is SNHLY, CDR2 FYNNEI. This CDR3 spans 15 amino acids. The CDR3 DNA reads as TGTGCCAGCAGTGCGGAGGACAGGGCTAGCCACGAGCAGTACTTC. It translates to CASSAEDRASHEQYF.

This clone was detected a few times. The CDR3 spells CASSLRPGQNYEQYF. CDR3 in DNA: TGTGCCAGCAGCTTACGACCGGGACAAAACTACGAGCAGTACTTC. The chain combines TRBV11-3 with TRBJ2-7; a weak D match, TRBD1 (6 bases). The germline CDR1 and CDR2 sequences are SGHNT and YENEEA. V lost 2 bases to trimming and J lost 3 bases, with 14 bases between them. This CDR3 is 15 amino acids long.

V is TRBV7-8 and J is TRBJ1-5; D call uncertain. Germline V lookup: CDR1 SGHVS, CDR2 FQNEAQ. V dropped 1 base and J dropped 6 bases, with 13 bases sitting between them. The CDR3 loop spans 15 amino acids. The CDR3 region has the DNA TGTGCCAGCAGCTTAGTCCCCGGGGAGCGTCAGCCCCAGCATTTT. Its protein product is CASSLVPGERQPQHF.

The chain recombines TRBV5-8 with TRBJ2-1, with 10 bases fitting TRBD2. Germline V gene data show CDR1 as SGHTS and CDR2 as YDEGEE. The CDR3 totals 15 residues. The V segment lost 2 bases and the J segment 4 bases; nucleotides outside the gene matches: 3. The CDR3 coding sequence is TGTGCCAGCAGCTTAGCACTAGCGGGATACAATGAGCAGTTCTTC. It codes for CASSLALAGYNEQFF.